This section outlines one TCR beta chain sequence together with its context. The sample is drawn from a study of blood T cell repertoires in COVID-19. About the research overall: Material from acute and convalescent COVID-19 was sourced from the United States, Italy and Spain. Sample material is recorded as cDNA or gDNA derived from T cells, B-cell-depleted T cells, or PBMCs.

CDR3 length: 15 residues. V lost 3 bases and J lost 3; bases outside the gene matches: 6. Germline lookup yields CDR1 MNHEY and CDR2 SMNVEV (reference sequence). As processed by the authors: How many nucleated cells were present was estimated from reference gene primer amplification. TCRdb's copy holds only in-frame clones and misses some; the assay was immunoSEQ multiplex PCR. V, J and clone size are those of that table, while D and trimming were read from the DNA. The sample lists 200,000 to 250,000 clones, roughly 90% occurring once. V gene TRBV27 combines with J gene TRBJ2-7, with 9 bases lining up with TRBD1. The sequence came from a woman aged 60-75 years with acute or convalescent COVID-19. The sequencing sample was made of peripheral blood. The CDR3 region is CASSFPGTGIYEQYF. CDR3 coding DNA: TGTGCCAGCAGTTTTCCCGGGACAGGGATCTACGAGCAGTACTTC.